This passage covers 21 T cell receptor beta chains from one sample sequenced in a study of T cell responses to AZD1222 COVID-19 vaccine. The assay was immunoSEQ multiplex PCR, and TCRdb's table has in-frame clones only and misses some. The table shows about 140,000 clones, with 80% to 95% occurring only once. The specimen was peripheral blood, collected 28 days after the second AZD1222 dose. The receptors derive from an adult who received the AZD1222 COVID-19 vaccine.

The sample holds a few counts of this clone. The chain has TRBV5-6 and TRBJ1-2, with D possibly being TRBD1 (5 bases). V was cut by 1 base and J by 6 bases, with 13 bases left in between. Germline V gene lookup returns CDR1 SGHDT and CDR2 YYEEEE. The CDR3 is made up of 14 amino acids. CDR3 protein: CASSLPHLGDGYTF. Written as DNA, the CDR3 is TGTGCCAGCAGCTTGCCCCACCTGGGGGATGGCTACACCTTC.

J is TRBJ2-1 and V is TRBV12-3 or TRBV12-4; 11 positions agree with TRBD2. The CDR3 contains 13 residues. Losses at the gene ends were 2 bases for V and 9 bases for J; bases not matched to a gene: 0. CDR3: CASSLLAGGEQFF. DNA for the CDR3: TGTGCCAGCAGTTTACTAGCGGGAGGTGAGCAGTTCTTC.

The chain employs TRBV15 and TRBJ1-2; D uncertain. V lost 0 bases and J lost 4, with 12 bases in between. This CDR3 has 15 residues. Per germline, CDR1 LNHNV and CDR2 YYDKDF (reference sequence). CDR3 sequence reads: CATSRDLGRSYGYTF. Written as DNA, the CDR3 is TGTGCCACCAGCAGAGATCTGGGCAGATCCTATGGCTACACCTTC. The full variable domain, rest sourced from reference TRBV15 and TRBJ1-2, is DAMVIQNPRYQVTQFGKPVTLSCSQTLNHNVMYWYQQKSSQAPKLLFHYYDKDFNNEADTPDNFQSRRPNTSFCFLDIRSPGLGDTAMYLCATSRDLGRSYGYTFGSGTRLTVV.

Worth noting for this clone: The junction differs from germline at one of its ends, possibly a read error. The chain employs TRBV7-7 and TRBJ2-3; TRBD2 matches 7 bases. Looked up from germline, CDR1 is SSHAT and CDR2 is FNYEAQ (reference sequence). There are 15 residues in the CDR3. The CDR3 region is CASSLAGGSTDTQYF. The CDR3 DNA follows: TGTGCTAGCAGCTTAGCGGGCGGGAGCACAGATACGCAGTATTTT.

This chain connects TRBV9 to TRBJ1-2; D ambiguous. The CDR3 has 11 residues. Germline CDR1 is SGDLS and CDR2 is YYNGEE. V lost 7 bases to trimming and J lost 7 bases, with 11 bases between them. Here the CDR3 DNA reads TGTGCCAGCGGCGGCGGGTTTGGCTACACCTTC. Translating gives CASGGGFGYTF. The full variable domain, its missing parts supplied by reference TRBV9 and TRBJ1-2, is DSGVTQTPKHLITATGQRVTLRCSPRSGDLSVYWYQQSLDQGLQFLIQYYNGEERAKGNILERFSAQQFPDLHSELNLSSLELGDSALYFCASGGGFGYTFGSGTRLTVV.

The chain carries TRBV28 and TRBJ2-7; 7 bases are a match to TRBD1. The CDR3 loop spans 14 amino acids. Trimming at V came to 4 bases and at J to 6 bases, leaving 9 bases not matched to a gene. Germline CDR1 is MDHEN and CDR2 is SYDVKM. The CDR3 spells CASSSTLGGREQYF. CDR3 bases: TGTGCCAGCAGTTCTACCTTAGGGGGCCGCGAGCAGTACTTC.

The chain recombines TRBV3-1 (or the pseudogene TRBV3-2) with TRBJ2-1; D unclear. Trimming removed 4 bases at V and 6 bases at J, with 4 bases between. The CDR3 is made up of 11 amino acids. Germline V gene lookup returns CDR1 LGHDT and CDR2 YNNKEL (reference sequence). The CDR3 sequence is CASSLVNEQFF. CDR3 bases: TGTGCCAGCAGCCTAGTCAATGAGCAGTTCTTC.

This chain's CDR3 is CASSLGSTDTQYF. CDR3 DNA sequence: TGTGCCAGCAGTTTAGGGTCGACAGATACGCAGTATTTT. The chain recombines TRBV28 with TRBJ2-3, with unresolved D. The CDR3 is made up of 13 amino acids. Germline V gene lookup returns CDR1 MDHEN and CDR2 SYDVKM. Trimming cost V 2 bases and J 3 bases, with 6 bases left between them.

The CDR3 is CASNDGAGGTEAFF. The CDR3 DNA reads TGTGCCAGCAACGACGGGGCAGGGGGAACTGAAGCTTTCTTT. V is TRBV7-8 and J is TRBJ1-1; 7 bases are a match to TRBD1. CDR1 and CDR2 from the germline V gene are SGHVS and FQNEAQ. The CDR3 spans 14 residues. V trimming: 7 bases; J trimming: 5 bases; junction bases outside the gene matches: 10.

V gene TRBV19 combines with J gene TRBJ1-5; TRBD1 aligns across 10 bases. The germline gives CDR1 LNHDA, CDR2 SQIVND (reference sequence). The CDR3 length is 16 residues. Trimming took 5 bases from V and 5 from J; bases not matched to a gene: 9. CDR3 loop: CASSLVRDRGDQPQHF. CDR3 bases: TGTGCCAGTAGTTTAGTCCGGGACAGGGGCGATCAGCCCCAGCATTTT.

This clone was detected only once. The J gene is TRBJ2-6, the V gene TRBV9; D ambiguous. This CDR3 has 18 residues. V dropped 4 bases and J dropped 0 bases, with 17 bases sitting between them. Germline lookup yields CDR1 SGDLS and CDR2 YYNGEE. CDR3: CASSPLGMIVSGANVLTF. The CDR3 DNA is TGTGCCAGCAGCCCATTAGGGATGATAGTCTCTGGGGCCAACGTCCTGACTTTC. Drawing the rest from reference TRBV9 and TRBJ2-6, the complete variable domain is DSGVTQTPKHLITATGQRVTLRCSPRSGDLSVYWYQQSLDQGLQFLIQYYNGEERAKGNILERFSAQQFPDLHSELNLSSLELGDSALYFCASSPLGMIVSGANVLTFGAGSRLTVL.

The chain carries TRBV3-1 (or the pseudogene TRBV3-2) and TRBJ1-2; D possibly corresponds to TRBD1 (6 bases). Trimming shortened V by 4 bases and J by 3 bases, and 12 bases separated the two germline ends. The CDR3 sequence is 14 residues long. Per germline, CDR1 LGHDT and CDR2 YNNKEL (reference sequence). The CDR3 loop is CASSPRQEYYGYTF. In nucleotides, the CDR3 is TGTGCCAGCAGCCCACGACAGGAATACTATGGCTACACCTTC.

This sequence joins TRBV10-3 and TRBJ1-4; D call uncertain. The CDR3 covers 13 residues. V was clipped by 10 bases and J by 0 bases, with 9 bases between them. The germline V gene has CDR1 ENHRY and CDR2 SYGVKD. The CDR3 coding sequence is TGTGCCACCCACAGTTCAACTAATGAAAAACTGTTTTTT. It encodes CATHSSTNEKLFF.

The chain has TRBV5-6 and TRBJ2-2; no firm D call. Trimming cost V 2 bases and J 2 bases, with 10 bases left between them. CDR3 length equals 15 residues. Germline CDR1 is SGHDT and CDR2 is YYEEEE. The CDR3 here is CASSFVPGNTGELFF. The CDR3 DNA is TGTGCCAGCAGCTTTGTCCCGGGTAACACCGGGGAGCTGTTTTTT. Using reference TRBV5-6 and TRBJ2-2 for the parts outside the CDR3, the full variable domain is DAGVTQSPTHLIKTRGQQVTLRCSPKSGHDTVSWYQQALGQGPQFIFQYYEEEERQRGNFPDRFSGHQFPNYSSELNVNALLLGDSALYLCASSFVPGNTGELFFGEGSRLTVL.

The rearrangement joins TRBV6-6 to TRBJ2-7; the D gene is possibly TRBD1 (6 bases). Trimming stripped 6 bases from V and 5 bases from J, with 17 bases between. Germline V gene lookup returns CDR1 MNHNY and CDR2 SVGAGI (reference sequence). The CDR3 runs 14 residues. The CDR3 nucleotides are TGTGCCAGCAGGTCCTCCGGTGGACAGAACGAGCAGTACTTC. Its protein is CASRSSGGQNEQYF.

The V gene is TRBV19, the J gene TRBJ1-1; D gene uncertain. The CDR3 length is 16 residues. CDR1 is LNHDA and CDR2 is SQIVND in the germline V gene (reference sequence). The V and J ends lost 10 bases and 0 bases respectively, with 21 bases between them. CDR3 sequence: CATQPTPGTMNTEAFF. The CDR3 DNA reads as TGTGCCACCCAACCAACTCCGGGAACCATGAACACTGAAGCTTTCTTT.

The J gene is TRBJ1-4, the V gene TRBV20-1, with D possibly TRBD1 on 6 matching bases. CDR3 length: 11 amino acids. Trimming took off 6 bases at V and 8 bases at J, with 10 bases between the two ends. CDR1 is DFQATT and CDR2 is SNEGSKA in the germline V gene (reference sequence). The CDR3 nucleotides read TGCAGTGCGGAAACAGGGGAAAAACTGTTTTTT. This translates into CSAETGEKLFF.

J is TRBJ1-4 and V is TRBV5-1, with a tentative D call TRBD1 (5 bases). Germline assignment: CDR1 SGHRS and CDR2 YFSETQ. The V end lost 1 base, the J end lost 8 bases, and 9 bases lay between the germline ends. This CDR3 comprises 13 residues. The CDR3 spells CASSLLQEEKLFF. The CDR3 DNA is TGCGCCAGCAGCTTGTTACAGGAGGAAAAACTGTTTTTT.

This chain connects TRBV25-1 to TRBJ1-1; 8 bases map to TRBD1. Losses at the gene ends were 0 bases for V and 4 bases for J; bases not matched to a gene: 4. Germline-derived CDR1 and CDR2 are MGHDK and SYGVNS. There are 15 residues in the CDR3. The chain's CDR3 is CASSEYGQGATEAFF. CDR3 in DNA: TGTGCCAGCAGTGAATATGGACAGGGCGCCACTGAAGCTTTCTTT.

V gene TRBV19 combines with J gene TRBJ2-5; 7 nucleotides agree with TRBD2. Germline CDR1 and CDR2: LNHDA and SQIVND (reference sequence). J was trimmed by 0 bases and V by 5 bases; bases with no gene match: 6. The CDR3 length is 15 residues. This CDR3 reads CASSVPGTNQETQYF. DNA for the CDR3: TGTGCCAGTAGTGTCCCCGGGACTAACCAAGAGACCCAGTACTTC.

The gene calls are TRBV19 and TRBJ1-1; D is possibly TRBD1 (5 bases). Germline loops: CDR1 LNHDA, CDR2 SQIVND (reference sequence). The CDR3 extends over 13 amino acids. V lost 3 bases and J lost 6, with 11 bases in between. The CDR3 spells CASSIQGYAEAFF. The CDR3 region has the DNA TGTGCCAGTAGTATCCAGGGCTACGCTGAAGCTTTCTTT. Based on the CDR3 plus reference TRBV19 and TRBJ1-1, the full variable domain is DGGITQSPKYLFRKEGQNVTLSCEQNLNHDAMYWYRQDPGQGLRLIYYSQIVNDFQKGDIAEGYSVSREKKESFPLTVTSAQKNPTAFYLCASSIQGYAEAFFGQGTRLTVV.